Sequencing of this T cell receptor (beta chain) was carried out in a study of monozygotic twins with inflammatory bowel disease. Points from the study as a whole: Especially where disease activity was present, IBD patients had fewer clonotypes in common with others than healthy twins did.

Addition of UMIs with a 6-nucleotide sample barcode was achieved by template switching. From the 5' RACE reads, TCRdb lists one entry per CDR3 protein and no DNA. Its table lists more than 120,000 distinct CDR3 sequences. Germline V lookup: CDR1 KGHDR, CDR2 SFDVKD. This CDR3 has 13 residues. As to this clonotype: Its cognate antigen is unknown.

The source material was blood. The sequence was obtained from a human donor with ulcerative colitis or Crohn's disease, or a healthy co-twin of an affected twin (not recorded which). The chain is built from TRBV24-1 and TRBJ2-7. The CDR3 spells CATSDEDSYEQYF.